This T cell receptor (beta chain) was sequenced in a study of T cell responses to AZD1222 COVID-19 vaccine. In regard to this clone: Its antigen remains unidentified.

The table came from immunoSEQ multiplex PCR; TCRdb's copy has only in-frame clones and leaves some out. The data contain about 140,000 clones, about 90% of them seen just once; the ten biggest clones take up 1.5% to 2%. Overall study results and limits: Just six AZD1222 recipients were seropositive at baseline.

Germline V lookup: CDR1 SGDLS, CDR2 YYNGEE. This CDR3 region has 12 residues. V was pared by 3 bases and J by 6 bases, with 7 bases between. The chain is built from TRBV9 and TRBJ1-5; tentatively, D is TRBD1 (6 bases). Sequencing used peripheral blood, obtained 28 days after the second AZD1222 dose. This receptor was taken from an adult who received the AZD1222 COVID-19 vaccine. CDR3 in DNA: TGTGCCAGCAGCGGAGGGGGTCAGCCCCAGCATTTT. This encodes CASSGGGQPQHF. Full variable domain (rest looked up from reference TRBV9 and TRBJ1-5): DSGVTQTPKHLITATGQRVTLRCSPRSGDLSVYWYQQSLDQGLQFLIQYYNGEERAKGNILERFSAQQFPDLHSELNLSSLELGDSALYFCASSGGGQPQHFGDGTRLSIL.